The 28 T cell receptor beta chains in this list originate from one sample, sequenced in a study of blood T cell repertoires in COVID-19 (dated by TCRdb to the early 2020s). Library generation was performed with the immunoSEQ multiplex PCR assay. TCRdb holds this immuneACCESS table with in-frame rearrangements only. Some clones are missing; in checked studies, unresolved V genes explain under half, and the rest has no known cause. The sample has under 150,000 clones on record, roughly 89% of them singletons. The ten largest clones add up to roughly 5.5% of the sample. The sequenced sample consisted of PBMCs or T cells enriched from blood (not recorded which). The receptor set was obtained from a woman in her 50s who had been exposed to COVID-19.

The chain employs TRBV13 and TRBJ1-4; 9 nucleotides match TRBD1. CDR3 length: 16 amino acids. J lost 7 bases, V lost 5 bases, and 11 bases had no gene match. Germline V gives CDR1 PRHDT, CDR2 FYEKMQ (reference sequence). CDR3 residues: CASSAAIDRGSEKLFF. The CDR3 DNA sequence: TGTGCCAGCAGCGCAGCGATCGACAGGGGGAGTGAAAAACTGTTTTTT.

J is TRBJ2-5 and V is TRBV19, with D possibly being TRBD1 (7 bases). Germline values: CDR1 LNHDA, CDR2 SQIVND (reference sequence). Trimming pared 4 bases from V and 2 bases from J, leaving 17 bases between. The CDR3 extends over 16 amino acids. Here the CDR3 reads CASSRQGGVSQETQYF. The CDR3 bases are TGTGCCAGTAGTAGGCAGGGGGGAGTTTCGCAAGAGACCCAGTACTTC.

The CDR3 region has the DNA TGCGCCAGCAGCTTGGGACTAGCGGGCACAGATACGCAGTATTTT. This encodes CASSLGLAGTDTQYF. This chain connects TRBV5-1 to TRBJ2-3; 9 positions match TRBD2. Trimming took 0 bases from V and 1 from J; bases not matched to a gene: 0. The germline CDR1 and CDR2 sequences are SGHRS and YFSETQ. The CDR3 is made up of 15 amino acids.

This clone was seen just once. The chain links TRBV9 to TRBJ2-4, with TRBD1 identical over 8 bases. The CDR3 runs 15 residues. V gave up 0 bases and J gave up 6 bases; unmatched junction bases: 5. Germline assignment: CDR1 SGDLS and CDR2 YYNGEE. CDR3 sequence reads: CASSVDQGAGNIQYF. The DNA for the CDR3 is TGTGCCAGCAGCGTAGATCAGGGGGCGGGAAACATTCAGTACTTC. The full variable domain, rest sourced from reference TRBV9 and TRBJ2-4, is DSGVTQTPKHLITATGQRVTLRCSPRSGDLSVYWYQQSLDQGLQFLIQYYNGEERAKGNILERFSAQQFPDLHSELNLSSLELGDSALYFCASSVDQGAGNIQYFGAGTRLSVL.

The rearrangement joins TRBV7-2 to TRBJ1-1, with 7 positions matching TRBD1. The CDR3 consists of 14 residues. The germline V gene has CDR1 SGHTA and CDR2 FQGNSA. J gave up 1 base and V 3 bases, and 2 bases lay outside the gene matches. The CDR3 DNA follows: TGTGCCAGCAGCTTGGGACAGACGAACACTGAAGCTTTCTTT. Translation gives CASSLGQTNTEAFF.

The CDR3, as DNA: TGTGCCAGCAGCCAAGACAGGGGGAGAATCTCTGGGGCCAACGTCCTGACTTTC. Its protein product is CASSQDRGRISGANVLTF. This chain links TRBV14 with TRBJ2-6, with TRBD1 identical over 7 bases. Trimming at V came to 0 bases and at J to 0 bases, leaving 5 bases not matched to a gene. Germline CDR1 SGHDN, CDR2 FVKESK. The CDR3 contains 18 residues.

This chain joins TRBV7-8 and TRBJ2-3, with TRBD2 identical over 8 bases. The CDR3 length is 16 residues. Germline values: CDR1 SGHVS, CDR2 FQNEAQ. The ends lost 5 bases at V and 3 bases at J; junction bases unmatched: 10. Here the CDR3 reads CASSPPERGWTDTQYF. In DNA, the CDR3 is TGTGCCAGCAGCCCACCGGAGCGGGGGTGGACAGATACGCAGTATTTT.

DNA for the CDR3: TGTGCCAGCAGCGTAGGGACAGGGAATTTCCCCGGGGAGCTGTTTTTT. This codes for CASSVGTGNFPGELFF. The chain carries TRBV9 and TRBJ2-2, with 8 bases fitting TRBD1. From germline, CDR1 is SGDLS and CDR2 YYNGEE. The CDR3 covers 16 residues. V lost 0 bases to trimming and J lost 6 bases; unmatched junction nucleotides: 7.

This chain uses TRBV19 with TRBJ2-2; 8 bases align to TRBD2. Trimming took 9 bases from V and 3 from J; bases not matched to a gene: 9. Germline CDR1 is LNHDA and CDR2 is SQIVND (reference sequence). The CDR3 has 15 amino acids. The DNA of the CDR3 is TGTGCCAGCTTCAGCGGACTAGCCTACACCGGGGAGCTGTTTTTT. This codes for CASFSGLAYTGELFF.

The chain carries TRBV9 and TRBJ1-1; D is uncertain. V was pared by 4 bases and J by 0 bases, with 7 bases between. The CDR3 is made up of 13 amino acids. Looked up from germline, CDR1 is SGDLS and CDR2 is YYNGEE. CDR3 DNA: TGTGCCAGCAGCCTCAGGTTGAACACTGAAGCTTTCTTT. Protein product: CASSLRLNTEAFF.

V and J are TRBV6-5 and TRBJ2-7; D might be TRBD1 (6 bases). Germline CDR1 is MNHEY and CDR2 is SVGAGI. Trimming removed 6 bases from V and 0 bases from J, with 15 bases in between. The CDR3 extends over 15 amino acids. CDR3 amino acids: CASRQSGVSSYEQYF. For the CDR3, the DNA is TGTGCCAGCAGGCAATCAGGGGTAAGCTCCTACGAGCAGTACTTC.

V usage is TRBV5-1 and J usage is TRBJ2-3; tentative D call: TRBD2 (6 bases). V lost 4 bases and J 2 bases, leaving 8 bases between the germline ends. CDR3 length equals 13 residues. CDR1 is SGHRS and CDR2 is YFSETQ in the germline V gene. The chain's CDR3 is CASSPGDTDTQYF. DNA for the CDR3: TGCGCCAGCAGCCCGGGGGACACAGATACGCAGTATTTT.

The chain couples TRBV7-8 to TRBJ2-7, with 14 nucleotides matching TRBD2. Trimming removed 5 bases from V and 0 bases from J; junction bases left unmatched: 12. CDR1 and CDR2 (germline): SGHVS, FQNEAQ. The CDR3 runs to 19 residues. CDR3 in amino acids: CASSPLTSGGAGDSYEQYF. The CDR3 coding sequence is TGTGCCAGCAGCCCACTGACTAGCGGGGGGGCTGGGGACTCCTACGAGCAGTACTTC.

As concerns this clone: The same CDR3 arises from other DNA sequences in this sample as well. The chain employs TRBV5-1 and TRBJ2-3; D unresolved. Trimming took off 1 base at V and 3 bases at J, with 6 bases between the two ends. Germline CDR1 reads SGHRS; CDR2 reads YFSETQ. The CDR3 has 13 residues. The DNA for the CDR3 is TGCGCCAGCAGCTTGACCGCGACAGATACGCAGTATTTT. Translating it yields CASSLTATDTQYF.

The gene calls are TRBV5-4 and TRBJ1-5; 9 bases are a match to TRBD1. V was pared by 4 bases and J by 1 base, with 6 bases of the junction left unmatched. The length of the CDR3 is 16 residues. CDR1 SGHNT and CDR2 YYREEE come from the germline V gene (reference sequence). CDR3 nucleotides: TGTGCCAGCAGCACCTGGACAGGGGTGAGCAATCAGCCCCAGCATTTT. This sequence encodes CASSTWTGVSNQPQHF.

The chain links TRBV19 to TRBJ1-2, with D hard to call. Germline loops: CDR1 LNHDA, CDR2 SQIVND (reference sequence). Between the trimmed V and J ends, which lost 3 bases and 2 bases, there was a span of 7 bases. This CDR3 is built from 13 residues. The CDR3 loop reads CASSIPRNYGYTF. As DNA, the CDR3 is TGTGCCAGTAGTATCCCACGGAACTATGGCTACACCTTC.

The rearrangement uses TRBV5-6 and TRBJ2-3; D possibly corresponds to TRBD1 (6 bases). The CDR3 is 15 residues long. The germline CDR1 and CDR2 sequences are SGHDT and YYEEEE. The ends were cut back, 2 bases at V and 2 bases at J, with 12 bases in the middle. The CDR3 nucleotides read TGTGCCAGCAGCTTAACCGCAGGGGACACAGATACGCAGTATTTT. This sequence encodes CASSLTAGDTDTQYF.

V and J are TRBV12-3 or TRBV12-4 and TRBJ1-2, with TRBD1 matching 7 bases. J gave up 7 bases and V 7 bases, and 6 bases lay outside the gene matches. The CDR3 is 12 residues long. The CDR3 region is CASKDRRFGYTF. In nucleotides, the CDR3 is TGTGCCAGCAAGGACAGGCGATTTGGCTACACCTTC.

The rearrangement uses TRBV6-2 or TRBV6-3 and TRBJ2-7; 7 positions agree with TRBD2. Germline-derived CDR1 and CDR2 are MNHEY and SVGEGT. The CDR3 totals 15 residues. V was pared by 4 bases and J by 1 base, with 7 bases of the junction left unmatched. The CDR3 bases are TGTGCCAGCAGTTCCGCGGGGGTGCCTTCCTACGAGCAGTACTTC. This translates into CASSSAGVPSYEQYF.

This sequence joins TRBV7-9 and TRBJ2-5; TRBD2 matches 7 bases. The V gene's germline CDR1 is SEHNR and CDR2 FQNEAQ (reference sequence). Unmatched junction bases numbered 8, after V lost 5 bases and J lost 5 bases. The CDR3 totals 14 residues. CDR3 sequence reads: CASSLSSGGETQYF. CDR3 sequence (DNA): TGTGCCAGCAGCCTTTCGTCCGGGGGGGAGACCCAGTACTTC.

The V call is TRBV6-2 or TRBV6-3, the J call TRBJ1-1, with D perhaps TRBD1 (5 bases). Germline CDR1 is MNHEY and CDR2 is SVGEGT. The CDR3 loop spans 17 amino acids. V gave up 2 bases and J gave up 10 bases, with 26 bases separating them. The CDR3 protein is CASSYGRRQSPAWVAFF. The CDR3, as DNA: TGTGCCAGCAGTTACGGACGACGACAGTCCCCCGCCTGGGTAGCTTTCTTT.

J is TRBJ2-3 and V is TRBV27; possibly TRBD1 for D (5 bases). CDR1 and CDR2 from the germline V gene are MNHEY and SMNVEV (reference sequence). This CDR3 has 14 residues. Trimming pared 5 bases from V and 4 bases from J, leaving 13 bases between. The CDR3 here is CASSQGLVPDTQYF. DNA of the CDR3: TGTGCCAGCAGTCAGGGCCTGGTCCCAGATACGCAGTATTTT.

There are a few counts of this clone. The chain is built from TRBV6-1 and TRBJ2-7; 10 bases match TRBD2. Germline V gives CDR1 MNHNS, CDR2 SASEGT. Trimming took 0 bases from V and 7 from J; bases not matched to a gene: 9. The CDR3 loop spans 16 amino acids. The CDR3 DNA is TGTGCCAGCAGTGAAGCTAGGAGCGGGGGGGGGAGAGAGCAGTACTTC. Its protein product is CASSEARSGGGREQYF.

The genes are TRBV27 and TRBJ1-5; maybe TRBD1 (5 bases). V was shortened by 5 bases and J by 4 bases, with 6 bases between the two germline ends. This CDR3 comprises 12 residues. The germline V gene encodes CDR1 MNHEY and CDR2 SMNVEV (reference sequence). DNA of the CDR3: TGTGCCAGCAGTGGGGCGAATCAGCCCCAGCATTTT. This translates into CASSGANQPQHF.

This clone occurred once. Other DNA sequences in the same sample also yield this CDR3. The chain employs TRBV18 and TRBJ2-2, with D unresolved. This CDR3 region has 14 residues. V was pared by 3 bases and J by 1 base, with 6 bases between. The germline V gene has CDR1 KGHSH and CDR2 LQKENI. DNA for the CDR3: TGTGCCAGCTCACCCCGACAGAACACCGGGGAGCTGTTTTTT. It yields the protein CASSPRQNTGELFF.

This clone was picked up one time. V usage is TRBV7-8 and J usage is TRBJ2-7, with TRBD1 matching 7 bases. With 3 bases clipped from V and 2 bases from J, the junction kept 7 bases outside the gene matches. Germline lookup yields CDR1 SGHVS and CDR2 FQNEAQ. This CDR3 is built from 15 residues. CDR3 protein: CASSFRTGRAYEQYF. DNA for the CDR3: TGTGCCAGCAGCTTCCGGACAGGTCGGGCCTACGAGCAGTACTTC.

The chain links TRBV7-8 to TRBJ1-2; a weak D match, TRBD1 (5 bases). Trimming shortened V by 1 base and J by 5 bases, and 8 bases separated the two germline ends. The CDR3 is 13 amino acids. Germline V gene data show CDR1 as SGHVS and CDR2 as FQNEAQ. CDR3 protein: CASSLGGTYGYTF. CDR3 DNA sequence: TGTGCCAGCAGCTTAGGAGGGACTTATGGCTACACCTTC. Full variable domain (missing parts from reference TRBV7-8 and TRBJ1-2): GAGVSQSPRYKVAKRGQDVALRCDPISGHVSLFWYQQALGQGPEFLTYFQNEAQLDKSGLPSDRFFAERPEGSVSTLKIQRTQQEDSAVYLCASSLGGTYGYTFGSGTRLTVV.

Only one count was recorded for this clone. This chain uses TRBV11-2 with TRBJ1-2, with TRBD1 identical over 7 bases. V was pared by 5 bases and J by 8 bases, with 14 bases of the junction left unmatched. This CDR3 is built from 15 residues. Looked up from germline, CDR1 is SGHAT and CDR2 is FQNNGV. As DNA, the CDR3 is TGTGCCAGCAGCCCACTATGGGCTGGGACAGACGGCTACACCTTC. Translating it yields CASSPLWAGTDGYTF.